The clone carrying this TCR beta chain has at least ten counts. Its target is unknown. This sample's time point: technical triplicate 1. The sorted libraries were made from about 910,000 CD4+ or CD8+ T cells. These data belong to a study of neurological immune-mediated disorders. Whole-study results and caveats: Subjects shared no identical expanded-clone CDR3 amino acid sequences, suggesting private TCR-beta repertoires in all groups. Expansion of TCR clones was greatest in HTLV-1-associated myelopathy and smallest in multiple sclerosis, where it fell below that of healthy controls.

A single record per CDR3 protein comes from TCRdb applying MiXCR to the 5' RACE reads. The repertoire holds roughly 25,000 distinct CDR3 sequences, with 13% as singletons. The sequence was obtained from a female donor with HTLV-1-associated myelopathy (HAM/TSP). Source material: CD4+ T cells from blood.

The CDR3 protein is CASSLRGTSGMDEQFF. DNA of the CDR3: TGTGCCAGCAGCTTAAGGGGGACTAGCGGGATGGATGAGCAGTTCTTC. The gene calls are TRBV7-3 and TRBJ2-1; 13 bases agree with TRBD2. V shed 1 base, J shed 8 bases, and the junction held 5 bases outside the gene matches. The CDR3 is 16 amino acids. In germline, CDR1 is SGHTA, CDR2 FQGTGA.